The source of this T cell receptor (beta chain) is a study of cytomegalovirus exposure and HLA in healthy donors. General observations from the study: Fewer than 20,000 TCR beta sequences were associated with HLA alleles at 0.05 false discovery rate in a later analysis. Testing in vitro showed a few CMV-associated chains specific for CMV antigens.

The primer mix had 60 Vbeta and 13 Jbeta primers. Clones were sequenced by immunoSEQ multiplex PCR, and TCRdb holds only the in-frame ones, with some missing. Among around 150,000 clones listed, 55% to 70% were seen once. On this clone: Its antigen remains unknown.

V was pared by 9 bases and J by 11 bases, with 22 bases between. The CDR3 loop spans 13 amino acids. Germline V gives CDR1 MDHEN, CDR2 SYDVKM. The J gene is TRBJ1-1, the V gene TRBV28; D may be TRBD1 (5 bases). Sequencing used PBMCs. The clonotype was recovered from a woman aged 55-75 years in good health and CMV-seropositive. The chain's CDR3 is CASATAGVGRAFF. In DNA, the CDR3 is TGTGCCAGTGCGACAGCCGGAGTAGGGAGGGCTTTCTTT.